The 21 T cell receptor beta chains below all came from one sample that was sequenced in a study of blood T cell repertoires in COVID-19. Method: immunoSEQ multiplex PCR; TCRdb's copy keeps in-frame clones and lacks some. The sample records approximately 250,000 clones, around 90% being singletons. Specimen: PBMCs or T cells enriched from blood (not recorded which). Receptors originate from a woman in her 30s with acute COVID-19.

The chain recombines TRBV9 with TRBJ2-1; TRBD1 might be the D (5 bases). Between the trimmed V and J ends, which lost 4 bases and 12 bases, there was a span of 17 bases. Germline V gives CDR1 SGDLS, CDR2 YYNGEE. The CDR3 extends over 13 amino acids. The CDR3 reads CASSPGLGQLQFF. The CDR3 DNA follows: TGTGCCAGCAGCCCAGGGCTGGGCCAGTTGCAGTTCTTC.

The chain joins TRBV29-1 to TRBJ2-3; D ambiguous. This CDR3 comprises 14 residues. In germline, CDR1 is SQVTM, CDR2 ANQGSEA. Trimming pared 0 bases from V and 5 bases from J, leaving 12 bases between. The CDR3 protein is CSVEDGLSVDTQYF. The CDR3, as DNA: TGCAGCGTTGAAGATGGGCTTTCGGTAGATACGCAGTATTTT.

This clone was seen a handful of times. The CDR3, as DNA: TGTGCCAGTAGTACATGGACAGGGTCGCTTCGTGAGACCCAGTACTTC. This gives the protein CASSTWTGSLRETQYF. The rearrangement uses TRBV19 and TRBJ2-5; 8 bases fit TRBD1. This CDR3 is 16 amino acids long. The junction had 12 bases not matched to a gene; V was cut back by 4 bases and J by 5 bases. Germline lookup yields CDR1 LNHDA and CDR2 SQIVND (reference sequence). Full variable domain (missing parts from reference TRBV19 and TRBJ2-5): DGGITQSPKYLFRKEGQNVTLSCEQNLNHDAMYWYRQDPGQGLRLIYYSQIVNDFQKGDIAEGYSVSREKKESFPLTVTSAQKNPTAFYLCASSTWTGSLRETQYFGPGTRLLVL.

This clone is a singleton in its sample. The chain carries TRBV2 and TRBJ2-5; D not certain. CDR3 length: 13 residues. Deletions cut 3 bases from V and 7 bases from J, with 12 bases between. Germline V lookup: CDR1 SNHLY, CDR2 FYNNEI. The CDR3 DNA follows: TGTGCCAGCAGTGATGACTCCTATTGGACCCAGTACTTC. Encoded protein: CASSDDSYWTQYF. The variable domain in full, completed from reference TRBV2 and TRBJ2-5, reads EPEVTQTPSHQVTQMGQEVILRCVPISNHLYFYWYRQILGQKVEFLVSFYNNEISEKSEIFDDQFSVERPDGSNFTLKIRSTKLEDSAMYFCASSDDSYWTQYFGPGTRLLVL.

This chain joins TRBV5-5 and TRBJ1-1, with D maybe TRBD1 (5 bases). V was shortened by 5 bases and J by 5 bases, with 13 bases between the two germline ends. CDR1 is SGHKS, CDR2 YYEKEE, per germline (reference sequence). There are 13 residues in the CDR3. The CDR3 reads CASRGGGLTEAFF. DNA for the CDR3: TGTGCCAGCAGAGGTGGGGGGTTGACTGAAGCTTTCTTT.

The chain carries TRBV20-1 and TRBJ2-3, with D hard to call. CDR1 and CDR2 (germline): DFQATT, SNEGSKA (reference sequence). The V gene lost 6 bases and the J gene lost 6 bases, with 10 bases spanning the gap. The CDR3 spans 11 residues. CDR3 protein: CSAPRVDTQYF. The CDR3 bases are TGCAGTGCCCCGCGAGTGGATACGCAGTATTTT.

The chain has TRBV14 and TRBJ1-2; no clear D gene. Germline V gives CDR1 SGHDN, CDR2 FVKESK. The V end lost 4 bases, the J end lost 4 bases, and 10 bases lay between the germline ends. The CDR3 sequence is 13 residues long. The CDR3, as DNA: TGTGCCAGCAGCCCTGGATCTAGCTATGGCTACACCTTC. This sequence encodes CASSPGSSYGYTF.

The chain has TRBV9 and TRBJ2-3, with 9 bases matching TRBD1. CDR3 length equals 15 residues. Germline assignment: CDR1 SGDLS and CDR2 YYNGEE. V lost 4 bases to trimming and J lost 6 bases; unmatched junction nucleotides: 9. In nucleotides, the CDR3 is TGTGCCAGCAGCACAGAAGGACAGGGGATGGATACGCAGTATTTT. Translation: CASSTEGQGMDTQYF.

The chain couples TRBV24-1 to TRBJ2-5, with a tentative D call TRBD1 (6 bases). Trimming took off 4 bases at V and 4 bases at J, with 12 bases between the two ends. The CDR3 totals 14 residues. Germline assignment: CDR1 KGHDR and CDR2 SFDVKD. CDR3 bases: TGTGCCACCAGTGAGAACAGGGAAGGAGAGACCCAGTACTTC. It translates to CATSENREGETQYF.

This chain connects TRBV2 to TRBJ1-2; 10 bases line up with TRBD1. The V segment lost 11 bases and the J segment 0 bases; nucleotides outside the gene matches: 12. The CDR3 length is 16 residues. CDR1 is SNHLY, CDR2 FYNNEI, per germline. The CDR3, as DNA: TGTGCCTTACCGGCGACAGGGGGCGATTCTAACTATGGCTACACCTTC. Translated: CALPATGGDSNYGYTF.

The chain employs TRBV11-1 and TRBJ1-2; no firm D call. The CDR3 consists of 15 residues. Trimming stripped 1 base from V and 0 bases from J, with 9 bases between. The V gene's germline CDR1 is SGHAT and CDR2 FQDESV (reference sequence). The DNA of the CDR3 is TGTGCCAGCAGCTTAGGGTGGCCGCCTAACTATGGCTACACCTTC. Translating it yields CASSLGWPPNYGYTF. The variable domain in full, completed from reference TRBV11-1 and TRBJ1-2, reads EAEVAQSPRYKITEKSQAVAFWCDPISGHATLYWYRQILGQGPELLVQFQDESVVDDSQLPKDRFSAERLKGVDSTLKIQPAELGDSAMYLCASSLGWPPNYGYTFGSGTRLTVV.

V is TRBV10-3 and J is TRBJ2-1; 12 nucleotides agree with TRBD2. V gave up 9 bases and J gave up 4 bases; unmatched junction bases: 7. The CDR3 spans 15 residues. Germline CDR1 ENHRY, CDR2 SYGVKD. The CDR3 nucleotides are TGTGCCATAAAAGCAGGACTAGCGGGGTACAATGAGCAGTTCTTC. It codes for CAIKAGLAGYNEQFF.

Written as DNA, the CDR3 is TGTGCCACCATGGCAGACAGGATGAACACTGAAGCTTTCTTT. As protein: CATMADRMNTEAFF. The gene calls are TRBV24-1 and TRBJ1-1; D is possibly TRBD1 (6 bases). With 8 bases removed from V and 0 bases from J, the gap between germline ends came to 12 bases. This CDR3 has 14 amino acids. Germline values: CDR1 KGHDR, CDR2 SFDVKD.

The V call is TRBV13, the J call TRBJ1-2; the match to TRBD1 covers 9 bases. The CDR3 loop spans 15 amino acids. From germline, CDR1 is PRHDT and CDR2 FYEKMQ (reference sequence). With V trimmed by 4 bases and J by 2 bases, 5 bases remained unmatched. CDR3 sequence: CASSSGQGRNYGYTF. In nucleotides, the CDR3 is TGTGCCAGCAGCTCCGGACAGGGGCGCAACTATGGCTACACCTTC.

CDR3 sequence: CASSLGTGGAGEKLFF. The CDR3 region has the DNA TGTGCCAGCAGTTTAGGGACAGGGGGCGCCGGGGAAAAACTGTTTTTT. The chain has TRBV28 and TRBJ1-4; 12 bases align to TRBD1. The junction had 6 bases not matched to a gene; V was cut back by 2 bases and J by 8 bases. The CDR3 loop spans 16 amino acids. CDR1 and CDR2 (germline): MDHEN, SYDVKM.

This rearrangement joins TRBV4-3 to TRBJ2-3; the match to TRBD2 covers 9 bases. Germline CDR1 LGHNA, CDR2 YSLEER. The CDR3 runs to 18 residues. Unmatched junction bases numbered 9, after V lost 0 bases and J lost 2 bases. DNA for the CDR3: TGCGCCAGCAGCCAAGATTCGGGGGCGGGAGGGTACACAGATACGCAGTATTTT. Its translation is CASSQDSGAGGYTDTQYF.

This rearrangement joins TRBV13 to TRBJ2-7, with D possibly TRBD1 on 5 matching bases. The germline gives CDR1 PRHDT, CDR2 FYEKMQ (reference sequence). The CDR3 is 17 amino acids. The V end was cut by 4 bases, the J end by 4 bases, with 23 bases between. The CDR3 region is CASSSGQGFGNKYEQYF. CDR3 sequence (DNA): TGTGCCAGCAGCTCCGGGCAGGGTTTTGGCAATAAGTACGAGCAGTACTTC.

CDR3 protein: CATSDPETSGGGVDEQFF. Written as DNA, the CDR3 is TGTGCCACCAGTGACCCCGAGACTAGCGGGGGCGGCGTCGATGAGCAGTTCTTC. The J gene is TRBJ2-1, the V gene TRBV24-1; 12 bases fit TRBD2. The germline V gene encodes CDR1 KGHDR and CDR2 SFDVKD. The CDR3 sequence is 18 residues long. After removal of 4 bases from V and 8 bases from J, the junction contained 14 bases not matched to a gene.

The chain has TRBV2 and TRBJ2-3, with 7 bases fitting TRBD1. Germline CDR1 is SNHLY and CDR2 is FYNNEI. Trimming at V came to 6 bases and at J to 0 bases, leaving 6 bases not matched to a gene. The CDR3 sequence is 15 residues long. The chain's CDR3 is CASRSGTVSTDTQYF. The CDR3 nucleotides are TGTGCCAGCAGGTCCGGGACAGTTAGCACAGATACGCAGTATTTT.

This chain links TRBV7-6 with TRBJ2-5; TRBD2 agrees at 12 bases. Looked up from germline, CDR1 is SGHVS and CDR2 is FNYEAQ. This CDR3 is 16 amino acids long. J was trimmed by 5 bases and V by 1 base; bases with no gene match: 5. The DNA for the CDR3 is TGTGCCAGCAGCTTAGAAACTACTAGCGGGAGGGAGACCCAGTACTTC. Its protein product is CASSLETTSGRETQYF.

This rearrangement joins TRBV19 to TRBJ2-2; 7 bases fit TRBD1. V gave up 4 bases and J gave up 1 base; unmatched junction bases: 6. The CDR3 loop spans 16 amino acids. Germline values: CDR1 LNHDA, CDR2 SQIVND (reference sequence). The CDR3 DNA follows: TGTGCCAGTAGTACTTCGGGACAGAGGAACACCGGGGAGCTGTTTTTT. Amino acids: CASSTSGQRNTGELFF.